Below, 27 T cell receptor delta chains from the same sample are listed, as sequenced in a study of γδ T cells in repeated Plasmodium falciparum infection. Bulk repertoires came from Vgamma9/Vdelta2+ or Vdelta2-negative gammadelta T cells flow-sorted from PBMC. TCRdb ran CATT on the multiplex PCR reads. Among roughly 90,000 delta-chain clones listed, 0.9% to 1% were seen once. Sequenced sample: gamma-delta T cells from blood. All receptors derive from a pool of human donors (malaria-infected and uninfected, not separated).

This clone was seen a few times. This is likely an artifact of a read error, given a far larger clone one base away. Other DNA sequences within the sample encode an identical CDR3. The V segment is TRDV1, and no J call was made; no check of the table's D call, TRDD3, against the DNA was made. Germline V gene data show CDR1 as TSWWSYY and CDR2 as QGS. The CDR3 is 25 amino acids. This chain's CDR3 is CALGGAGVTGGLRAQGFALTAQLFF. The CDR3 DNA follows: TGTGCTCTTGGGGGGGCTGGGGTTACTGGGGGATTGAGGGCTCAAGGATTTGCTTTGACAGCACAGCTCTTCTTT.

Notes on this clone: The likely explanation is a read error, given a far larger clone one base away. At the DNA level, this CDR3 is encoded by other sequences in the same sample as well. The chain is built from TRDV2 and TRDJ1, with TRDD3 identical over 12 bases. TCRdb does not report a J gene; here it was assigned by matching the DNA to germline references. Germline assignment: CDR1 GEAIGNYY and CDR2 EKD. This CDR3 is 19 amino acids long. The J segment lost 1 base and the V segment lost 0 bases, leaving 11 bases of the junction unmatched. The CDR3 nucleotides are TGTGCCTGTGACACCCTACTGCTGGGGGATACGGGTTCCACCGATAAACTCATCTTT. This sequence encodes CACDTLLLGDTGSTDKLIF.

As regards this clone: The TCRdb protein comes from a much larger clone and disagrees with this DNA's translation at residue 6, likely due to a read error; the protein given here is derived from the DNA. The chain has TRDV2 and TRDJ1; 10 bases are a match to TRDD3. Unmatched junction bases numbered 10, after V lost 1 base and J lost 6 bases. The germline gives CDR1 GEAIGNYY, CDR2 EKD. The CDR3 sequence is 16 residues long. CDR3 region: CACDTIGGYGSHKLIF. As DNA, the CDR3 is TGTGCCTGTGACACGATCGGGGGATACGGTTCCCATAAACTCATCTTT.

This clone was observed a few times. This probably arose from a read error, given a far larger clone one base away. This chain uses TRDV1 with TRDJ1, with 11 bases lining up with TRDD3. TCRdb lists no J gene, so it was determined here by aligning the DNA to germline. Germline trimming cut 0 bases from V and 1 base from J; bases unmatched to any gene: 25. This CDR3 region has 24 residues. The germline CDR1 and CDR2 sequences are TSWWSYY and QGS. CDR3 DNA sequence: TGTGCTCTTGGGGAACTAACCTACCCTGTGGCCACCGACTGGGGGATAACCGGCACCGATAAACTCATCTTT. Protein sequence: CALGELTYPVATDWGITGTDKLIF.

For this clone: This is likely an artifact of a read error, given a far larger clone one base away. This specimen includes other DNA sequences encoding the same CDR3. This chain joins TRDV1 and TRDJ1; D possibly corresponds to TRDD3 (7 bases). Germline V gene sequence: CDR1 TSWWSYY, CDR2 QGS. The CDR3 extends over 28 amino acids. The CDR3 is CALGERKDERGKSLRIPRGGWSVDKLIF. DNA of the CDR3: TGTGCTCTTGGAGAACGAAAGGACGAAAGGGGAAAGTCCCTACGTATTCCTAGGGGGGGATGGTCGGTCGATAAACTCATCTTT.

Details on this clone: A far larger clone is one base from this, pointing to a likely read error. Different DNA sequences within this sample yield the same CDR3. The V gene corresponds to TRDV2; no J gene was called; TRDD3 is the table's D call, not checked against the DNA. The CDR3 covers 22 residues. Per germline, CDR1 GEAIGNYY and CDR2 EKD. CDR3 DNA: TGTGCCTGTGACACCGGAGGCCCGGATACTGGGGGACGCGCACCGTACACCGATAAACTCATCTTC. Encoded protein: CACDTGGPDTGGRAPYTDKLIF.

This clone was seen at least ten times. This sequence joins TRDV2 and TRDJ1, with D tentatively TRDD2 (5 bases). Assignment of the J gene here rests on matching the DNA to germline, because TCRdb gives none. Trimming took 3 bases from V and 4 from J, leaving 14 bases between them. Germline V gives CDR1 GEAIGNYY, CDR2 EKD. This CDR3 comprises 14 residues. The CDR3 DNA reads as TGTGCCTGTGACCCCCTCACCTACAACGATAAACTCATCTTT. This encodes CACDPLTYNDKLIF.

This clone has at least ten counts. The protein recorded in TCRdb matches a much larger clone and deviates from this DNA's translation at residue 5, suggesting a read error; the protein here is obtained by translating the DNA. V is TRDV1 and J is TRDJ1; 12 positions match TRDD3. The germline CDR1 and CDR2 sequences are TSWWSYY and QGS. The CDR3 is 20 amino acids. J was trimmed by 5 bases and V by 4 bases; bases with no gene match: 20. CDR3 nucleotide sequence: TGTGCTCTTGGGGTATCCTTCTTCCTGGGGGATACGGTGGGGCTTGATAAACTCATCTTT. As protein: CALGVSFFLGDTVGLDKLIF.

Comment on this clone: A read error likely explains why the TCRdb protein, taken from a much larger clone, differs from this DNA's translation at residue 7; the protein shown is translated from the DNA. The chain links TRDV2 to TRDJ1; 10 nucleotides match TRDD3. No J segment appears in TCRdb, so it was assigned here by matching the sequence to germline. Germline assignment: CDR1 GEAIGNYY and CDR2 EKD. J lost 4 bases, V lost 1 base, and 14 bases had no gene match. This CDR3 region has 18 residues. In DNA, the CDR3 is TGTGCCTGTGACACTTTACCGGGGGATACGCGACGTGGCGATAAACTCATCTTT. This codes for CACDTLPGDTRRGDKLIF.

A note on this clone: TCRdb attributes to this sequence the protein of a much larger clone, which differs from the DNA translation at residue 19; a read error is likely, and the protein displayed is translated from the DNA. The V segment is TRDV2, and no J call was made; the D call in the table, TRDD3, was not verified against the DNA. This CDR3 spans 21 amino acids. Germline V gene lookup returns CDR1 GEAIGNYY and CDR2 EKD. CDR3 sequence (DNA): TGTGCCTGTGACACCGTGGGGGGTGTGGGGGATACAGAACAGGTCACCGATAAACCCATCTTT. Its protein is CACDTVGGVGDTEQVTDKPIF.

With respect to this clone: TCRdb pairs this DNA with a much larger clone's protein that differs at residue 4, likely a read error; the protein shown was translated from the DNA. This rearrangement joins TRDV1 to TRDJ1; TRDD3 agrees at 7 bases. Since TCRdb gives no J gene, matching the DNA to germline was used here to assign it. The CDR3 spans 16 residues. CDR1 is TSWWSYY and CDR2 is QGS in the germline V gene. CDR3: CALREEADTCTDKLIF. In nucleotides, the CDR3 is TGTGCTCTTAGGGAAGAGGCGGATACGTGCACCGATAAACTCATCTTT.

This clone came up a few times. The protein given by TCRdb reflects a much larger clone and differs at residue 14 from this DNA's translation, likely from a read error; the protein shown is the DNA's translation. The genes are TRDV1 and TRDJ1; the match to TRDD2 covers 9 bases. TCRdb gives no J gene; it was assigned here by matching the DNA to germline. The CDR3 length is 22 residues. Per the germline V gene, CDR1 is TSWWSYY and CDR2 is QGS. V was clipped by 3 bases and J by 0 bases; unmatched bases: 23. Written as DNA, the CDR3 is TGTGCTCTTGGGGACACCCTTCCTACGGCCTTGGCTGGGAGATCGTACACCGATAAACTCATCTTT. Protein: CALGDTLPTALAGRSYTDKLIF.

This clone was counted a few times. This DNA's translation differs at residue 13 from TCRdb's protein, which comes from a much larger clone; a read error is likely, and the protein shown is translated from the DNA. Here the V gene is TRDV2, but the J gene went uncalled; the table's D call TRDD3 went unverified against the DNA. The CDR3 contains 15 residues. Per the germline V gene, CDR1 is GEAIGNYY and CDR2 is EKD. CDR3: CACDGLGDNSDKPIF. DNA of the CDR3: TGTGCCTGTGACGGGCTGGGGGATAACTCCGATAAACCCATCTTT.

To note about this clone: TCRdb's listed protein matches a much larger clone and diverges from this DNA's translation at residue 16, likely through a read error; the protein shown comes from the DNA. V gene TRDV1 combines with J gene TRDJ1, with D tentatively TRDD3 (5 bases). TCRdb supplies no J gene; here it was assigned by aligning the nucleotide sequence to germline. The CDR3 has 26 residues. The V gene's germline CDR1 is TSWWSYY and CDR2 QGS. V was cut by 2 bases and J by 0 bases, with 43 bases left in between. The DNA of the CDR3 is TGTGCTCTTGGGGAAGCTAAAGGTCTCCTGGGTACACAGACGATACCGGGGGCTGTTAACACCGATAAACTCATCTTT. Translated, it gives CALGEAKGLLGTQTIPGAVNTDKLIF.

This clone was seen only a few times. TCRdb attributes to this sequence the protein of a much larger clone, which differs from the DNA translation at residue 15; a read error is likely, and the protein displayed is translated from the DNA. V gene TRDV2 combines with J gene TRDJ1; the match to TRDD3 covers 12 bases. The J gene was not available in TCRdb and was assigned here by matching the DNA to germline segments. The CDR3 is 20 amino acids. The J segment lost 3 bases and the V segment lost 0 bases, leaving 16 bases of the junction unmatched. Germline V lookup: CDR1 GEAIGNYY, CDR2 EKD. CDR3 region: CACDTVGPGGYERLPDKLIF. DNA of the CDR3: TGTGCCTGTGACACCGTAGGTCCTGGGGGATACGAAAGGCTTCCCGATAAACTCATCTTT.

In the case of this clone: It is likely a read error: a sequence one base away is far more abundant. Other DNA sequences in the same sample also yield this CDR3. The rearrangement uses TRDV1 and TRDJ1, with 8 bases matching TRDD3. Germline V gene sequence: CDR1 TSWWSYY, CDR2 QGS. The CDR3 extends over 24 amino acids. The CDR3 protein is CALGEKSPRPPPSHGDTHTDKLIF. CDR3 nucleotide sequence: TGTGCTCTTGGGGAAAAGAGTCCCCGCCCTCCTCCGTCGCATGGGGATACCCACACCGATAAACTAATCTTT.

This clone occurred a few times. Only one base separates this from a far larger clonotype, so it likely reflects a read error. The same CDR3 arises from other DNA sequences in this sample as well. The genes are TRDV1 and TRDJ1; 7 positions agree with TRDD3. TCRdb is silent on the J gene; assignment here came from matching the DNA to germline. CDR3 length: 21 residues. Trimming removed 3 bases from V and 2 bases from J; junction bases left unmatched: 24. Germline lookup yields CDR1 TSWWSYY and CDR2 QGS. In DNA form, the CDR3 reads TGTGCTCTTGGGGAGCTATTACTGTCGAGCGGGGGAACCTGGGGGACCGATAAACTCATCTTT. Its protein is CALGELLLSSGGTWGTDKLIF.

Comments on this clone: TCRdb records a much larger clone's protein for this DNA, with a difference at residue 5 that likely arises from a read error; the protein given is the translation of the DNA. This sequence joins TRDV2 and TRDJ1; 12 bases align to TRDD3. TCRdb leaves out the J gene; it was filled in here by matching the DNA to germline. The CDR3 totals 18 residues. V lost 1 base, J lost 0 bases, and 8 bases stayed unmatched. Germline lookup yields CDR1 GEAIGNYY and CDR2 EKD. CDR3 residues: CACDTLLGDTPYTDKLIF. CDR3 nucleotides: TGTGCCTGTGACACATTACTGGGGGATACCCCGTACACCGATAAACTCATCTTT.

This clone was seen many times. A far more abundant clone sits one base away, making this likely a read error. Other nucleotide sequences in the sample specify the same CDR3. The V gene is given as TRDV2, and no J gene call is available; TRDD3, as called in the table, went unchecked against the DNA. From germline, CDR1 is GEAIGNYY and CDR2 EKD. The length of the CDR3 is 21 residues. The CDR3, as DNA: TGTGCCTGTGACACCGTGTACGTAGGGGATCGCCGAGGGTTAGCGACTCATAAGCTCATCTTT. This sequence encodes CACDTVYVGDRRGLATHKLIF.

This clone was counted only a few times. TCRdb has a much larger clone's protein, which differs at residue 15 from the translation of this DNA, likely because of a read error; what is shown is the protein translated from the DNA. The CDR3 loop reads CACDTVLLGDKRGRNTDKLIF. The CDR3 DNA follows: TGTGCCTGTGACACCGTTCTACTGGGGGATAAAAGGGGTCGGAACACCGATAAACTCATCTTT. This chain connects TRDV2 to TRDJ1, with 11 bases aligning to TRDD3. The CDR3 runs 21 residues. The germline gives CDR1 GEAIGNYY, CDR2 EKD. After removal of 0 bases from V and 0 bases from J, the junction contained 17 bases not matched to a gene.

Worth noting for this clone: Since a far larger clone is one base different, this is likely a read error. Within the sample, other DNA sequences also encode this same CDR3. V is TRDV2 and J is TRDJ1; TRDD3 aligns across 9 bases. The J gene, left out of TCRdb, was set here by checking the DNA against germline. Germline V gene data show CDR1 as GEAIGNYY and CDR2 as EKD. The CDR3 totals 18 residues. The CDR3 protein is CACDALPLLGDYTDKLIF. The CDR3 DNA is TGCGCCTGTGACGCCCTGCCGCTTCTGGGGGATTACACCGATAAACTCATCTTT.

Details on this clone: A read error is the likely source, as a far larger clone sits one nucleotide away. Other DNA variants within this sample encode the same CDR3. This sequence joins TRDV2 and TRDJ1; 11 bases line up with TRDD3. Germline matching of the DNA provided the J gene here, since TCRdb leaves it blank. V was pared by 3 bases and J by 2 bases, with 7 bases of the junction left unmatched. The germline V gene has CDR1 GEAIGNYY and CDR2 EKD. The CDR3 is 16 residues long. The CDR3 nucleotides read TGTGCCTGTGACCTGCTGGGGGATACAGGTACCGATAAACTCATCTTT. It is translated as CACDLLGDTGTDKLIF.

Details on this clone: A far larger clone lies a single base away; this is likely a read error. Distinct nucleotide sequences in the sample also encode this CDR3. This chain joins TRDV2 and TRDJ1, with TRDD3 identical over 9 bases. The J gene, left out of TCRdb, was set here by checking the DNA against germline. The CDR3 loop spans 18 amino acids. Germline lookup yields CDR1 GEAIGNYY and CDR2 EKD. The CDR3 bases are TGCGCCTGTGACACCCTAAATCTGGGGGATTTAGGGGCCGATAAACTCATCTTT. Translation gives CACDTLNLGDLGADKLIF.

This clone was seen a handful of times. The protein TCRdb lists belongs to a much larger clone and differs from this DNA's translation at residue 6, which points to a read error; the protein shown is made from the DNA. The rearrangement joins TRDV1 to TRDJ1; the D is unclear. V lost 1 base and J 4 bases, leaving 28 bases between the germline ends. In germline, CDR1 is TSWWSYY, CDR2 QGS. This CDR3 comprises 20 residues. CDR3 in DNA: TGTGCTCTTGGGGAACCTTTGTGGGAGCATACCGGCTCCTCGGTCGATAAACTCATCTTT. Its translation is CALGEPLWEHTGSSVDKLIF.

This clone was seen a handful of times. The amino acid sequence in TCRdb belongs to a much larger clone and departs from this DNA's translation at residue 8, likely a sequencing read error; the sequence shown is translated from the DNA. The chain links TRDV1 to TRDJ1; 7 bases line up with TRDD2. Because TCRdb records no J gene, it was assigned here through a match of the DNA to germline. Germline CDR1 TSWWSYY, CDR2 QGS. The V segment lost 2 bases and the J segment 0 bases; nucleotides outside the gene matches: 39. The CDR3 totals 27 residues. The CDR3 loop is CALGEAREAGGFPTSILLTQYTDKLIF. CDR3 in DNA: TGTGCTCTTGGGGAAGCCCGGGAAGCCGGGGGCTTTCCTACTTCCATCCTCCTTACTCAGTACACCGATAAACTCATCTTT.

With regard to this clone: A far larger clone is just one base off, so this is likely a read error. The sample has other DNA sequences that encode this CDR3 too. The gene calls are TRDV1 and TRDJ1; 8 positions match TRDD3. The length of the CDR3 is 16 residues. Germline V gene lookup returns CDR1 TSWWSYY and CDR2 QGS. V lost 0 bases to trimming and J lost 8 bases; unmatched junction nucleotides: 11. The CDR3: CALGELRTWGSTKLIF. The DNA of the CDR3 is TGTGCTCTTGGGGAACTTAGGACCTGGGGGAGTACAAAACTCATCTTT.

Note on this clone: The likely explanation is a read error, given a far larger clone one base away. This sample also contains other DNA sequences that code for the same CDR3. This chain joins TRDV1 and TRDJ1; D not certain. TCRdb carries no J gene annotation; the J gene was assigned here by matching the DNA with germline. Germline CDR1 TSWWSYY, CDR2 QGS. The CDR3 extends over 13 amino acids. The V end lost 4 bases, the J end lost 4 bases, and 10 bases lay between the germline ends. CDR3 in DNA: TGTGCTCTTGGGGCATCGCCTCACGATAAACTCATCTTT. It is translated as CALGASPHDKLIF.